This passage covers 20 T cell receptor beta chains from one sample sequenced in a study of CD8 T cells in ankylosing spondylitis. TCRdb reprocessed the 5' RACE reads with MiXCR, giving one entry per CDR3 protein. The sample gives around 150,000 distinct CDR3 sequences, roughly 30% of which show up once; 4.5% to 6% is in the top ten. Sequences were obtained from synovial fluid, either unsorted or a sorted T cell fraction (not recorded which). Receptors originate from a male donor with ankylosing spondylitis.

This chain uses TRBV30 with TRBJ2-1; D gene ambiguous. Trimming left V 0 bases short and J 6 bases short, with 3 bases between. CDR1 and CDR2 (germline): GTSNPN, SVGIG (reference sequence). This CDR3 comprises 11 residues. The CDR3 sequence is CAWSVLNEQFF. The CDR3 DNA follows: TGTGCCTGGAGTGTTCTCAATGAGCAGTTCTTC.

Ten or more counts support this clonotype. The chain employs TRBV28 and TRBJ2-7, with no clear D. From germline, CDR1 is MDHEN and CDR2 SYDVKM. CDR3 length equals 14 residues. V lost 1 base to trimming and J lost 4 bases, with 11 bases between them. The CDR3 protein is CASSLSGPLYEQYF. CDR3 bases: TGTGCCAGCAGTTTATCAGGTCCCTTGTACGAGCAGTACTTC.

This clonotype was observed at least ten times. This rearrangement joins TRBV11-2 to TRBJ2-1, with 14 bases that match TRBD2. CDR1 and CDR2 (germline): SGHAT, FQNNGV. The CDR3 is made up of 19 amino acids. With 2 bases clipped from V and 8 bases from J, the junction kept 14 bases outside the gene matches. In DNA form, the CDR3 reads TGTGCCAGCAGCTTATTGGCAGGACTAGCGGGGGGACCGTTCGATGAGCAGTTCTTC. It yields the protein CASSLLAGLAGGPFDEQFF.

The CDR3 nucleotides read TGTGCCAGCAGCTTCACAGGGACAGGGTTGGGAACTAATGAAAAACTGTTTTTT. It encodes CASSFTGTGLGTNEKLFF. This sequence joins TRBV11-2 and TRBJ1-4; 9 nucleotides agree with TRBD1. J gave up 1 base and V 3 bases, and 9 bases lay outside the gene matches. There are 18 residues in the CDR3. CDR1 and CDR2 from the germline V gene are SGHAT and FQNNGV.

This sequence joins TRBV6-2 or TRBV6-3 and TRBJ1-5; perhaps TRBD1 as D (5 bases). CDR1 and CDR2 from the germline V gene are MNHEY and SVGEGT. The CDR3 length is 13 residues. Trimming pared 5 bases from V and 6 bases from J, leaving 11 bases between. CDR3 in DNA: TGTGCCAGCAGTAGGCCGACAGTTCAGCCCCAGCATTTT. Translating it yields CASSRPTVQPQHF.

This clonotype appeared many times. The chain uses TRBV5-1 and TRBJ2-2, with 8 nucleotides matching TRBD1. Trimming cost V 0 bases and J 5 bases; bases outside gene matches: 0. The CDR3 has 14 residues. The germline V gene encodes CDR1 SGHRS and CDR2 YFSETQ. The CDR3 loop reads CASSLGTGTGELFF. CDR3 DNA sequence: TGCGCCAGCAGCTTGGGGACAGGGACCGGGGAGCTGTTTTTT.

The chain links TRBV2 to TRBJ1-2; TRBD1 aligns across 11 bases. Germline V gene sequence: CDR1 SNHLY, CDR2 FYNNEI. The CDR3 spans 13 residues. V lost 7 bases to trimming and J lost 7 bases; unmatched junction nucleotides: 5. The CDR3 DNA is TGTGCCAGCACTGGACAGGGGGCTGGTGGCTACACCTTC. It translates to CASTGQGAGGYTF.

This clonotype was counted at least ten times. The rearrangement uses TRBV9 and TRBJ2-5, with 10 bases lining up with TRBD1. The V gene end was trimmed by 2 bases and the J gene end by 4 bases; junction bases not matched to a gene: 5. CDR3 length: 15 residues. Germline-derived CDR1 and CDR2 are SGDLS and YYNGEE. The CDR3 DNA reads TGTGCCAGCAGCGTTGACAGGGGGCAAGGAGAGACCCAGTACTTC. This codes for CASSVDRGQGETQYF.

This clonotype has a count of ten or more. The rearrangement uses TRBV2 and TRBJ1-4; perhaps TRBD1 as D (5 bases). Between the trimmed V and J ends, which lost 2 bases and 8 bases, there was a span of 15 bases. The germline CDR1 and CDR2 sequences are SNHLY and FYNNEI. The length of the CDR3 is 15 residues. CDR3 nucleotides: TGTGCCAGCAGTGAATTCGTCACCTCAGGGGAAAAACTGTTTTTT. Encoded protein: CASSEFVTSGEKLFF.

The genes are TRBV19 and TRBJ1-1; the D is unclear. The CDR3 contains 14 residues. Per the germline V gene, CDR1 is LNHDA and CDR2 is SQIVND (reference sequence). Trimming removed 7 bases at V and 3 bases at J, with 15 bases between. CDR3 DNA sequence: TGTGCCAGTACCGAAAGTGCCGGATACACTGAAGCTTTCTTT. It yields the protein CASTESAGYTEAFF.

Only a few counts were recorded for this clonotype. This rearrangement joins TRBV12-3 or TRBV12-4 to TRBJ1-1; D gene unclear. CDR3 size: 13 residues. V lost 6 bases, J lost 5 bases, and 13 bases lay in between. CDR3 residues: CASSRRGETEAFF. CDR3 DNA sequence: TGTGCCAGCAGCCGTCGCGGGGAGACTGAAGCTTTCTTT.

This rearrangement joins TRBV20-1 to TRBJ1-5; D gene ambiguous. In germline, CDR1 is DFQATT, CDR2 SNEGSKA (reference sequence). Trimming removed 4 bases at V and 2 bases at J, with 6 bases between. CDR3 length: 12 residues. The CDR3, as DNA: TGCAGTGCTACCGGAGGCAATCAGCCCCAGCATTTT. This codes for CSATGGNQPQHF.

There are a few counts of this clonotype. The gene calls are TRBV29-1 and TRBJ1-2; no reliable D call. CDR1 and CDR2 from the germline V gene are SQVTM and ANQGSEA. Trimming removed 8 bases at V and 7 bases at J, with 26 bases between. The length of the CDR3 is 15 residues. CDR3 nucleotides: TGCAGCACCGGGTCCTCGAATGGGGTATATGGTGGCTACACCTTC. Its protein product is CSTGSSNGVYGGYTF.

This rearrangement joins TRBV28 to TRBJ2-2; 9 nucleotides match TRBD1. After removal of 5 bases from V and 4 bases from J, the junction contained 5 bases not matched to a gene. This CDR3 has 15 amino acids. Looked up from germline, CDR1 is MDHEN and CDR2 is SYDVKM. Here the CDR3 reads CASSPGTGFTGELFF. The DNA of the CDR3 is TGTGCCAGCAGTCCGGGGACAGGGTTCACCGGGGAGCTGTTTTTT.

This clonotype was recorded at least ten times. V usage is TRBV25-1 and J usage is TRBJ2-3, with 10 bases lining up with TRBD2. Germline V gene data show CDR1 as MGHDK and CDR2 as SYGVNS. Losses at the gene ends were 5 bases for V and 2 bases for J; bases not matched to a gene: 10. The CDR3 is made up of 17 amino acids. CDR3 sequence (DNA): TGTGCCAGCAGTAACTTAGCGGGGGGCTTTTTCACAGATACGCAGTATTTT. It yields the protein CASSNLAGGFFTDTQYF.

A few counts support this clonotype. The chain combines TRBV15 with TRBJ1-1; D not certain. V gave up 1 base and J gave up 1 base, with 7 bases separating them. Germline CDR1 is LNHNV and CDR2 is YYDKDF (reference sequence). CDR3 length: 14 residues. The CDR3 DNA sequence: TGTGCCACCAGCAGAGCTGGACCGAACACTGAAGCTTTCTTT. Translating it yields CATSRAGPNTEAFF.

This clonotype was observed at least ten times. The chain has TRBV7-3 and TRBJ1-1; D is uncertain. The V end lost 1 base, the J end lost 6 bases, and 12 bases lay between the germline ends. In germline, CDR1 is SGHTA, CDR2 FQGTGA. This CDR3 has 14 amino acids. In DNA form, the CDR3 reads TGTGCCAGCAGCTTAAGAAGTGATGGGGCTGAAGCTTTCTTT. It is translated as CASSLRSDGAEAFF.

The genes are TRBV30 and TRBJ1-1; perhaps TRBD1 as D (6 bases). Germline assignment: CDR1 GTSNPN and CDR2 SVGIG (reference sequence). Trimming cost V 4 bases and J 0 bases, with 12 bases left between them. The CDR3 is made up of 14 amino acids. The CDR3 region is CAWTQGLMNTEAFF. Here the CDR3 DNA reads TGTGCCTGGACCCAGGGGCTGATGAACACTGAAGCTTTCTTT.

V gene TRBV6-1 combines with J gene TRBJ2-5; D is unclear. CDR3 length equals 14 residues. Per the germline V gene, CDR1 is MNHNS and CDR2 is SASEGT. Trimming took off 4 bases at V and 4 bases at J, with 13 bases between the two ends. CDR3 protein: CASSVVWDGETQYF. The DNA of the CDR3 is TGTGCCAGCAGTGTGGTGTGGGATGGAGAGACCCAGTACTTC.

The rearrangement joins TRBV4-2 to TRBJ1-3, with D possibly being TRBD1 (6 bases). In germline, CDR1 is LGHNA, CDR2 YNFKEQ. With 0 bases removed from V and 7 bases from J, the gap between germline ends came to 10 bases. The CDR3 is made up of 14 amino acids. CDR3 amino acids: CASSQERGRNTIYF. CDR3 coding DNA: TGTGCCAGCAGCCAAGAGCGGGGGCGGAACACCATATATTTT.